Given below is one T cell receptor beta chain in context. This receptor's antigen is unknown. No quality values exist for individual bases; no much larger clone is one base distant. These data come from a study of technical replicates of blood from several donors (dated by TCRdb to 2015 to 2018). Including cysteine and phenylalanine, the CDR3 has 14 amino acids. Of the read, only the CDR3 DNA is kept; its 42 bases are in frame from base 1. The V end loses 3 bases and the J end loses 4 bases, and a stretch of 9 bases separates them. CDR1 and CDR2 are read off the germline V gene as MDHEN and SYDVKM. Receptor libraries were prepared by the immunoSEQ multiplex PCR assay. TCRdb carries this immuneACCESS record with in-frame sequences only. Its versions omit some clonotypes, under half of them owing to an unresolved V gene in the studies checked, with the rest unexplained. The sample table holds around 12,000 clones, of which about 94% were seen once. 7.5% to 8% of the sample comes from the top ten.

This receptor was taken from a human donor in good health. Material: PBMCs. This chain joins TRBV28 to TRBJ2-2; TRBD2 could be the D gene, as 5 bases match. CDR3 protein: CASSFGGPTGELFF. The DNA reads TGTGCCAGCAGTTTCGGCGGGCCCACCGGGGAGCTGTTTTTT. This CDR3, with the reference TRBV28 and TRBJ2-2 proteins standing in past its ends, gives the full variable domain DVKVTQSSRYLVKRTGEKVFLECVQDMDHENMFWYRQDPGLGLRLIYFSYDVKMKEKGDIPEGYSVSREKKERFSLILESASTNQTSMYLCASSFGGPTGELFFGEGSRLTVL.